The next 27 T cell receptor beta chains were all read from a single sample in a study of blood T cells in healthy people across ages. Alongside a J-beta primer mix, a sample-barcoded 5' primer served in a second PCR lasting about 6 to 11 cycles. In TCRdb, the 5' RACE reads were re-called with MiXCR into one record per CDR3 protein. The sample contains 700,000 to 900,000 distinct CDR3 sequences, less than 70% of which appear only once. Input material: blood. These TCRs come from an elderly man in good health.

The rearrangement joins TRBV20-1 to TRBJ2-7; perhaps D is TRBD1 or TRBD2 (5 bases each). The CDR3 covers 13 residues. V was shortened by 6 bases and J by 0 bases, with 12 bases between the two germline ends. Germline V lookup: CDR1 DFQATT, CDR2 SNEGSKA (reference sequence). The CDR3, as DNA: TGCAGTGCCGGGACCCAGAGCTCCTACGAGCAGTACTTC. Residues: CSAGTQSSYEQYF.

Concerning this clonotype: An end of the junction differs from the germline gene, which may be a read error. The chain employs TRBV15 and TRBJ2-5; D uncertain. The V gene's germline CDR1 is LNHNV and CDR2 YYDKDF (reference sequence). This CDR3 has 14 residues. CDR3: CATSRDRVTETRYF. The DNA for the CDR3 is TGTGCCACCAGCAGAGATCGGGTAACGGAGACCCGGTACTTC.

The CDR3 DNA is TGTGCCAGCACCTCATATGGGACCCAGTACTTC. Residues: CASTSYGTQYF. The chain employs TRBV7-2 and TRBJ2-5; D gene ambiguous. V lost 7 bases to trimming and J lost 7 bases, with 10 bases between them. Per the germline V gene, CDR1 is SGHTA and CDR2 is FQGNSA. The length of the CDR3 is 11 residues.

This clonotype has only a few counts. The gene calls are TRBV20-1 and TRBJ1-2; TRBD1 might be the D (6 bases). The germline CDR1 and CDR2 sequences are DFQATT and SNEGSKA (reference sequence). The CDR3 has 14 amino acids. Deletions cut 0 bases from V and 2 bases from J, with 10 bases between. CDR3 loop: CSARDTGINYGYTF. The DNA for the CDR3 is TGCAGTGCTAGAGATACAGGGATCAACTATGGCTACACCTTC.

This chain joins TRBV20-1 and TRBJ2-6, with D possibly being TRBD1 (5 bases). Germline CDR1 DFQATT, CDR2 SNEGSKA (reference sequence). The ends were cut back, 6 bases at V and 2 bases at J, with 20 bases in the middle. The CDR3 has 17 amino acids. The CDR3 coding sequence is TGCAGTGCCAGACAAGTAGGGGCAGATACTGGGGCCAACGTCCTGACTTTC. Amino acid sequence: CSARQVGADTGANVLTF.

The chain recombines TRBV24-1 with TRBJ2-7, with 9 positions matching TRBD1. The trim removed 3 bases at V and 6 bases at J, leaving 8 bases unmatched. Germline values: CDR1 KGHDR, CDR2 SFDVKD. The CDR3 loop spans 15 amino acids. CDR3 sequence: CATSDAGTGPSEQYF. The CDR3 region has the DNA TGTGCCACCAGTGATGCCGGGACAGGGCCCTCCGAGCAGTACTTC.

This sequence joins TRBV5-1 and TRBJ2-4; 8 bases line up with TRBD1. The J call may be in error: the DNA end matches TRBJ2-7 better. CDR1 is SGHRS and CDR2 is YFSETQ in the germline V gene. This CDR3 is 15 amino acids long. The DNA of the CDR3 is TGCGCCAGCAGAACAGAGACAGGGGCGAGCTACGAGCAGTACTTC. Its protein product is CASRTETGASYEQYF.

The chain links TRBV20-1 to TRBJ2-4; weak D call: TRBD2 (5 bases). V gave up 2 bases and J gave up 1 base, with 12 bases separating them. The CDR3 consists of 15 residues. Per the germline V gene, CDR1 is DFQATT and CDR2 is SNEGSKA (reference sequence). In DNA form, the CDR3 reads TGCAGTGCTAGAACCCCGGGGTCGGCCAAAAACATTCAGTACTTC. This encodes CSARTPGSAKNIQYF.

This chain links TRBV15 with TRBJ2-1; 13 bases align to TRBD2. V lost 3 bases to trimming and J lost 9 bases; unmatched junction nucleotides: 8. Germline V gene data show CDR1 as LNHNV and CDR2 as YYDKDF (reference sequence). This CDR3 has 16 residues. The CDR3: CATSRTGTSGIIEQFF. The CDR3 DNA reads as TGTGCCACCAGCAGGACCGGGACTAGCGGGATTATTGAGCAGTTCTTC.

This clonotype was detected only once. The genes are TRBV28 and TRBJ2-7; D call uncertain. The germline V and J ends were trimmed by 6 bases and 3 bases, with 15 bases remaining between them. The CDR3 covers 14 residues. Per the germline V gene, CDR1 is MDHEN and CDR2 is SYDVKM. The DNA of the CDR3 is TGTGCCAGCAGCCTCAGGCCAGATTACTACGAGCAGTACTTC. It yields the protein CASSLRPDYYEQYF.

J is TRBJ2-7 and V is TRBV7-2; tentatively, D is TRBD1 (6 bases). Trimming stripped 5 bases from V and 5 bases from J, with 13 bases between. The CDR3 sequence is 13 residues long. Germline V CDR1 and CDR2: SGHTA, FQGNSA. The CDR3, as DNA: TGTGCCAGCAGCAAAAACAGGGAAGACGAGCAGTACTTC. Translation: CASSKNREDEQYF.

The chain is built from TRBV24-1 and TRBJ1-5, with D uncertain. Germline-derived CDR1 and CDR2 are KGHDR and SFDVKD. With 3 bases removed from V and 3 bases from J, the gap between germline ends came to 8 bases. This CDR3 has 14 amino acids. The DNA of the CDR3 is TGTGCCACCAGTGATAGGACCGACAATCAGCCCCAGCATTTT. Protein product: CATSDRTDNQPQHF.

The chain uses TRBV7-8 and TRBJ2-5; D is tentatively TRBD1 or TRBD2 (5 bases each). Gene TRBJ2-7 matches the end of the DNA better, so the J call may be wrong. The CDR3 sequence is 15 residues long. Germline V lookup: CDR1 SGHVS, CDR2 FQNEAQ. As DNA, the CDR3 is TGTGCCAGCAGCTTAGCCCCGGGACCCGCCTACGAGCAGTACTTC. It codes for CASSLAPGPAYEQYF.

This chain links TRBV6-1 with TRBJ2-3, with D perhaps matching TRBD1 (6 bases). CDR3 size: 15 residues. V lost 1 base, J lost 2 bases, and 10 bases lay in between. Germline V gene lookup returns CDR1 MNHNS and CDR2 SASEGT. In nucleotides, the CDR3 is TGTGCCAGCAGTGAAGAGGGACAACTCACAGATACGCAGTATTTT. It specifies CASSEEGQLTDTQYF.

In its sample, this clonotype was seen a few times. CDR3 sequence (DNA): TGTGCCAGCAGACCGACTAGCGGCTCCTACAATGAGCAGTTCTTC. Residues: CASRPTSGSYNEQFF. This chain uses TRBV12-3 or TRBV12-4 with TRBJ2-1, with 9 bases matching TRBD2. CDR3 size: 15 residues. Germline trimming cut 6 bases from V and 0 bases from J; bases unmatched to any gene: 3.

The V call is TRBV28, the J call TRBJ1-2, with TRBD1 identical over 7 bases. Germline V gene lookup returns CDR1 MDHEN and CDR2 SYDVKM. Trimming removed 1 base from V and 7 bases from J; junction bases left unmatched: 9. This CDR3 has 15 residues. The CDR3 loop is CASSLFLRQGSGYTF. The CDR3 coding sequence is TGTGCCAGCAGTTTATTTCTCCGACAGGGAAGTGGCTACACCTTC.

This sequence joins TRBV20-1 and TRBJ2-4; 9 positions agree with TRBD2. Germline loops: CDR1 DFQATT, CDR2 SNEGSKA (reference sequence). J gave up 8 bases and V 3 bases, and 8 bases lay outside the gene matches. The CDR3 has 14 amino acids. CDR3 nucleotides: TGCAGTGCTAGCCCTAGCGGGATTCCCTACATTCAGTACTTC. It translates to CSASPSGIPYIQYF.

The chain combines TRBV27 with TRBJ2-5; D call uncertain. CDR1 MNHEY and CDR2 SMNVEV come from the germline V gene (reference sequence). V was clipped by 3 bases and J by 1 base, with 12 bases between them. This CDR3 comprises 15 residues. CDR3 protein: CASSLAYSSQETQYF. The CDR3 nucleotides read TGTGCCAGCAGTTTGGCCTACAGTAGCCAAGAGACCCAGTACTTC.

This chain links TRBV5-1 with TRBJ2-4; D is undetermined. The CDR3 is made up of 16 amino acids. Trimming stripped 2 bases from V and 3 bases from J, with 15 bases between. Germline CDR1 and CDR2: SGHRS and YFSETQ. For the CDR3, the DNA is TGCGCCAGCAGCTTAATAGGAAGGGTTGGCAAAAACATTCAGTACTTC. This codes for CASSLIGRVGKNIQYF.

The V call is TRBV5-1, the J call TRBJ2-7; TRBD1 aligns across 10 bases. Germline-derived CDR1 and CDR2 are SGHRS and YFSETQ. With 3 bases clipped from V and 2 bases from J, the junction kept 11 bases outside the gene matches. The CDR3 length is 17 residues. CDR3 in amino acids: CASSWGYRDRGTYEQYF. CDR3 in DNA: TGCGCCAGCAGCTGGGGGTACCGGGACAGGGGCACCTACGAGCAGTACTTC.

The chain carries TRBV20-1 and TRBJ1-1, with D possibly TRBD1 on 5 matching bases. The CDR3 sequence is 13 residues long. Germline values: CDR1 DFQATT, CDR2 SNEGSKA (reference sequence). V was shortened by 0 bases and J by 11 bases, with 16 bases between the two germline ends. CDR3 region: CSAREGALRRAFF. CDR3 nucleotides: TGCAGTGCTAGAGAAGGGGCTTTACGCAGGGCTTTCTTT.

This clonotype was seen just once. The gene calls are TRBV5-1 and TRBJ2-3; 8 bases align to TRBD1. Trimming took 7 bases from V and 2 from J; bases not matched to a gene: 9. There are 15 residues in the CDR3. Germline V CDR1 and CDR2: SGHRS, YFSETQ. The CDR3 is CASAQTGDATDTQYF. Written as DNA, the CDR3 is TGCGCCAGCGCTCAGACAGGGGATGCCACAGATACGCAGTATTTT.

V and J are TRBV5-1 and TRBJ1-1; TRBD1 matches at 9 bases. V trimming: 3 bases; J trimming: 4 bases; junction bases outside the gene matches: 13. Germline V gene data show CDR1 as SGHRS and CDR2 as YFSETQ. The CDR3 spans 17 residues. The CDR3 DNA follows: TGCGCCAGCAGCTCCAACCCCAACAGGGGGCGAGGCACTGAAGCTTTCTTT. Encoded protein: CASSSNPNRGRGTEAFF. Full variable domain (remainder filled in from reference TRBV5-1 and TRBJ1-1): KAGVTQTPRYLIKTRGQQVTLSCSPISGHRSVSWYQQTPGQGLQFLFEYFSETQRNKGNFPGRFSGRQFSNSRSEMNVSTLELGDSALYLCASSSNPNRGRGTEAFFGQGTRLTVV.

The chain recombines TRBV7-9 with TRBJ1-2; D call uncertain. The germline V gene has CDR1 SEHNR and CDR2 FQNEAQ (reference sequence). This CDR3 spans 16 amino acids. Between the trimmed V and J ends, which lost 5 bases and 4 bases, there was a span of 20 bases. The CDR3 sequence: CASSLGETQWLYGYTF. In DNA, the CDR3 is TGTGCCAGCAGCCTAGGCGAAACGCAGTGGCTCTATGGCTACACCTTC.

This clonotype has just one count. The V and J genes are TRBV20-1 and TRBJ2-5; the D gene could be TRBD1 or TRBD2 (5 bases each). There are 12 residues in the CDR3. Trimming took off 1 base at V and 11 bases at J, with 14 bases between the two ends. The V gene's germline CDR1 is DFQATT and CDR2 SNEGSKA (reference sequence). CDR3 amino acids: CSARGVLGEQYF. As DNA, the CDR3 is TGCAGTGCTAGAGGGGTCTTGGGGGAGCAGTACTTC.

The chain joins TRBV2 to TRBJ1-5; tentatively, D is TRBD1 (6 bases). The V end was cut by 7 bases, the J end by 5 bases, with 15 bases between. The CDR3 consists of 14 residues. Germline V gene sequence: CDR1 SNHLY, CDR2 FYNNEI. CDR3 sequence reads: CASKEGTSDQPQHF. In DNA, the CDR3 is TGTGCCAGCAAGGAAGGGACAAGCGATCAGCCCCAGCATTTT.

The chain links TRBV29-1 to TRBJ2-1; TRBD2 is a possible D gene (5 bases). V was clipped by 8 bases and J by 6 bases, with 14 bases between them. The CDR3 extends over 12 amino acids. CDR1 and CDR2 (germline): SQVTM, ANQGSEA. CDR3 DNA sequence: TGCAGCCCAGCTAGCAGGAGCAATGAGCAGTTCTTC. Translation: CSPASRSNEQFF.